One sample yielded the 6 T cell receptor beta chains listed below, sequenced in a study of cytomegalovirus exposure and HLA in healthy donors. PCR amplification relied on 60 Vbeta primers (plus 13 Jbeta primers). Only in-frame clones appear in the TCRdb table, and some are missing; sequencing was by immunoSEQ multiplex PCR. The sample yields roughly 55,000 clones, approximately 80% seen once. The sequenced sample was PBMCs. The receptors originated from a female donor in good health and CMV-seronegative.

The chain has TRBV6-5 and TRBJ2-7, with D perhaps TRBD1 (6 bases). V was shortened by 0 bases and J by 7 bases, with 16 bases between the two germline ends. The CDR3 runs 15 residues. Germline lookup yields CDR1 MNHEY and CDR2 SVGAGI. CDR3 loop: CASSYSVTGLGEQYF. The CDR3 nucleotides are TGTGCCAGCAGTTACTCTGTGACAGGACTTGGGGAGCAGTACTTC.

The CDR3, as DNA: TGCGCCAGCAGCCGGACTTTGGCAGATACGCAGTATTTT. Its translation: CASSRTLADTQYF. This chain uses TRBV4-3 with TRBJ2-3; a possible D gene is TRBD2 (5 bases). The CDR3 has 13 residues. Germline assignment: CDR1 LGHNA and CDR2 YSLEER. V was shortened by 4 bases and J by 4 bases, with 9 bases between the two germline ends.

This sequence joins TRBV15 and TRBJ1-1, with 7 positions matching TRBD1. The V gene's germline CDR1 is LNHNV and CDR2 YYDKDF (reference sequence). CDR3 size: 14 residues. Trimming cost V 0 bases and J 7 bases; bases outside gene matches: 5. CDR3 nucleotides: TGTGCCACCAGCAGAGATGAGGGGGACAGTGAAGCTTTCTTT. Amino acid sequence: CATSRDEGDSEAFF.

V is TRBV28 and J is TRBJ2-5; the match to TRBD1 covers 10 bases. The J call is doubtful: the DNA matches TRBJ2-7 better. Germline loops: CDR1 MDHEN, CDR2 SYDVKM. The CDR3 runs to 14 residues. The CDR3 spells CASSTTGGLYEQYF. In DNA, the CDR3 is TGTGCCAGCAGCACGACAGGGGGCTTGTACGAGCAGTACTTC.

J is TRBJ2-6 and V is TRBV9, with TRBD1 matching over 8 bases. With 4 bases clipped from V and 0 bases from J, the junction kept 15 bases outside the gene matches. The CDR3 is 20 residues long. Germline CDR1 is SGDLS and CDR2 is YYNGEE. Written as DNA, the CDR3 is TGTGCCAGCAGCACAGTCATCCGGGACAGGAGTCACTCTGGGGCCAACGTCCTGACTTTC. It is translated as CASSTVIRDRSHSGANVLTF.

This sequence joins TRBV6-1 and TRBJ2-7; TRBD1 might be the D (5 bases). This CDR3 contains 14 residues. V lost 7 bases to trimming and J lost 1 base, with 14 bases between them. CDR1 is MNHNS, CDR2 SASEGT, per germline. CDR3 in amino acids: CASISTGPSYEQYF. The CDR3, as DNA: TGTGCCAGCATCTCAACAGGCCCTTCCTACGAGCAGTACTTC.